These 13 T cell receptor beta chains came from one sample sequenced in a study of shared clonotypes between healthy human individuals. Generated by immunoSEQ multiplex PCR, the TCRdb table keeps only in-frame clones and is missing some. The sample lists some 2,500,000 clones, roughly 93% occurring once. The sequenced material came from naive CD4+ T cells from PBMCs. Documented subset: CD45RA+ positively selected. The receptors were sampled from a man aged 18 to 29 in good health. Some clones in this sample may be carry-over from other donors' samples.

This CDR3 reads CASSLTYLGNTIYF. In DNA, the CDR3 is TGTGCCAGTTCCCTGACGTATCTGGGAAACACCATATATTTT. The rearrangement joins TRBV9 to TRBJ1-3; unclear D gene. The CDR3 runs 14 residues. V was pared by 8 bases and J by 4 bases, with 16 bases between. The germline V gene encodes CDR1 SGDLS and CDR2 YYNGEE.

V is TRBV10-2 and J is TRBJ1-3; D uncertain. V dropped 1 base and J dropped 0 bases, with 1 base sitting between them. The germline gives CDR1 WSHSY, CDR2 SAAADI. There are 13 residues in the CDR3. The CDR3 sequence is CASSEYSGNTIYF. The CDR3, as DNA: TGCGCCAGCAGTGAGTACTCTGGAAACACCATATATTTT.

The chain is built from TRBV5-4 and TRBJ2-3; 8 nucleotides align to TRBD2. Germline values: CDR1 SGHNT, CDR2 YYREEE (reference sequence). Trimming took 4 bases from V and 4 from J; bases not matched to a gene: 11. The CDR3 extends over 16 amino acids. The CDR3 loop is CASSGAAGRAPDTQYF. CDR3 coding DNA: TGTGCCAGCAGCGGCGCGGCCGGGAGGGCCCCAGATACGCAGTATTTT.

The chain carries TRBV4-2 and TRBJ2-7, with 11 positions matching TRBD2. V gave up 3 bases and J gave up 2 bases; unmatched junction bases: 6. CDR3 size: 16 residues. From germline, CDR1 is LGHNA and CDR2 YNFKEQ. The CDR3 protein is CASSHPTSGTTYEQYF. CDR3 coding DNA: TGTGCCAGCAGCCACCCGACTAGCGGGACAACCTACGAGCAGTACTTC.

V usage is TRBV28 and J usage is TRBJ2-6, with D hard to call. The CDR3 length is 17 residues. In germline, CDR1 is MDHEN, CDR2 SYDVKM. V gave up 4 bases and J gave up 0 bases, with 13 bases separating them. The CDR3 region is CASSYPGVRSGANVLTF. For the CDR3, the DNA is TGTGCCAGCAGTTACCCAGGAGTACGCTCTGGGGCCAACGTCCTGACTTTC. The full variable domain, its missing parts supplied by reference TRBV28 and TRBJ2-6, is DVKVTQSSRYLVKRTGEKVFLECVQDMDHENMFWYRQDPGLGLRLIYFSYDVKMKEKGDIPEGYSVSREKKERFSLILESASTNQTSMYLCASSYPGVRSGANVLTFGAGSRLTVL.

This clone was counted a single time. The chain carries TRBV6-4 and TRBJ2-3; D unresolved. The CDR3 covers 10 residues. CDR1 is MRHNA and CDR2 is SNTAGT in the germline V gene. The V and J ends lost 9 bases and 7 bases respectively, with 8 bases between them. In nucleotides, the CDR3 is TGTGCCAGGCCGGCGAATACGCAGTATTTT. Protein sequence: CARPANTQYF.

The chain links TRBV5-1 to TRBJ2-7; 13 bases are a match to TRBD2. There are 17 residues in the CDR3. With 0 bases clipped from V and 4 bases from J, the junction kept 7 bases outside the gene matches. Germline lookup yields CDR1 SGHRS and CDR2 YFSETQ. CDR3 DNA: TGCGCCAGCAGCTTGGCCCTGGGACTAGCGGGACTGTACGAGCAGTACTTC. It codes for CASSLALGLAGLYEQYF. The full variable domain, rest sourced from reference TRBV5-1 and TRBJ2-7, is KAGVTQTPRYLIKTRGQQVTLSCSPISGHRSVSWYQQTPGQGLQFLFEYFSETQRNKGNFPGRFSGRQFSNSRSEMNVSTLELGDSALYLCASSLALGLAGLYEQYFGPGTRLTVT.

The chain recombines TRBV29-1 with TRBJ2-5; D is unclear. This CDR3 region has 14 residues. Per the germline V gene, CDR1 is SQVTM and CDR2 is ANQGSEA. The V end was cut by 4 bases, the J end by 1 base, with 13 bases between. DNA of the CDR3: TGCAGCGTTGGTAGGGCAGAACCCCAAGAGACCCAGTACTTC. Translated, it gives CSVGRAEPQETQYF.

The chain couples TRBV6-5 to TRBJ2-7; 8 positions agree with TRBD1. The germline V gene encodes CDR1 MNHEY and CDR2 SVGAGI. Germline trimming cut 4 bases from V and 5 bases from J; bases unmatched to any gene: 10. This CDR3 spans 15 amino acids. CDR3 DNA sequence: TGTGCCAGCAGTTCGGGACAGGTTCGTAGGCACGAGCAGTACTTC. This encodes CASSSGQVRRHEQYF.

This clone has just one count. V is TRBV19 and J is TRBJ1-5; weak D call: TRBD1 (6 bases). Trimming shortened V by 3 bases and J by 0 bases, and 15 bases separated the two germline ends. Germline CDR1 reads LNHDA; CDR2 reads SQIVND (reference sequence). CDR3 size: 17 residues. This CDR3 is CASSMKAGANSNQPQHF. DNA of the CDR3: TGTGCCAGTAGTATGAAGGCAGGGGCGAATAGCAATCAGCCCCAGCATTTT.

V gene TRBV19 combines with J gene TRBJ2-7, with D perhaps TRBD1 (5 bases). CDR1 is LNHDA, CDR2 SQIVND, per germline (reference sequence). CDR3 size: 14 residues. The ends were cut back, 3 bases at V and 3 bases at J, with 12 bases in the middle. The CDR3 nucleotides read TGTGCCAGTAGTATCACCGACAGTCTCTACGAGCAGTACTTC. It codes for CASSITDSLYEQYF.

This chain links TRBV6-1 with TRBJ1-3, with unresolved D. The ends were cut back, 0 bases at V and 4 bases at J, with 13 bases in the middle. In germline, CDR1 is MNHNS, CDR2 SASEGT. The CDR3 covers 16 residues. Here the CDR3 reads CASSEAPGAGGNTIYF. Written as DNA, the CDR3 is TGTGCCAGCAGTGAAGCCCCCGGAGCGGGAGGAAACACCATATATTTT.

This clone was observed once. This chain links TRBV27 with TRBJ2-1, with TRBD2 identical over 9 bases. V lost 2 bases, J lost 3 bases, and 5 bases stayed unmatched. Germline lookup yields CDR1 MNHEY and CDR2 SMNVEV (reference sequence). This CDR3 is built from 16 residues. The CDR3: CASSLVAGGYYNEQFF. CDR3 DNA: TGTGCCAGCAGTTTAGTTGCGGGAGGGTACTACAATGAGCAGTTCTTC.